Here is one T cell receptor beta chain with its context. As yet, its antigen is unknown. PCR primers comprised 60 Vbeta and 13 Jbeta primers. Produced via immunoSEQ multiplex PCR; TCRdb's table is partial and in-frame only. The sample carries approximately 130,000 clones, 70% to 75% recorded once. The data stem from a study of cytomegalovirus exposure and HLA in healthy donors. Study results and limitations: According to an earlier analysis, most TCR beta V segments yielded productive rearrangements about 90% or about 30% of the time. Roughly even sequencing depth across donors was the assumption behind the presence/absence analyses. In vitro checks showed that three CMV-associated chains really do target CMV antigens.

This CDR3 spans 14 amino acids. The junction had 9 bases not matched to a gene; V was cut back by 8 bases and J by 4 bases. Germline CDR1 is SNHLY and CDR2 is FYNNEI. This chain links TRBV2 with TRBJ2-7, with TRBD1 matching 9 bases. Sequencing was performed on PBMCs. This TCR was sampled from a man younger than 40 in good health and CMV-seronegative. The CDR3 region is CASQSGTGFYEQYF. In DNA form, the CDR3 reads TGTGCCAGCCAAAGCGGGACAGGGTTTTACGAGCAGTACTTC.